This T cell receptor (beta chain) was captured by sequencing in a study of blood T cell repertoires in COVID-19. The method was immunoSEQ multiplex PCR; TCRdb's version includes in-frame clones alone and lacks a portion of them. The sample records about 180,000 clones, about four fifths being singletons. Germline loops: CDR1 SGDLS, CDR2 YYNGEE. The CDR3 is made up of 15 amino acids. Trimming removed 0 bases at V and 3 bases at J, with 13 bases between. Sequenced sample: peripheral blood. The chain links TRBV9 to TRBJ2-7; the D gene is possibly TRBD2 (6 bases). The clonotype originates from a woman aged 70 to 79 with COVID-19, enrolled during active disease. For the CDR3, the DNA is TGTGCCAGCAGCGTAGATGCCCTAGCGAGCTACGAGCAGTACTTC. Amino acids: CASSVDALASYEQYF.